This is a list of T cell receptor beta chains from one sample in a study of T cell repertoires in cytomegalovirus infection. TCRdb reanalysed the reads using MiXCR and keeps one entry per CDR3 protein. The data contain some 920,000 distinct CDR3 sequences, approximately 31% of them singletons. The antigens of these receptors remain unknown. This specimen was cultured CD8+ T cells from PBMCs, taken from culture after CMV antigen stimulation. Receptors originate from a human donor in good health (CMV status not recorded). Some clones in this sample may be carry-over from other donors' samples. Both conserved end residues are trimmed from each CDR3. Fields, in order: clone size, V gene, CDR3 protein. Expanded clones get a size class; other rows say once, few or many, or leave the size out.

>few|TRBV2
ASTQPGAKNIQY
>few|TRBV6-5
ASRPRDRGYEQY
>few|TRBV6-6
ASSHRQGNTEAF
>.|TRBV7-6
ASSLVGPGRPTYNEQF
>few|TRBV6-2/TRBV6-3
ASNFDFKTNTGELF
>.|TRBV11-3
ASSPGGTQETQY
>many|TRBV7-9
ASSPPLPGELF
>.|TRBV19
ASATWGSRTGELF
>.|TRBV6-1
ASSETSSSYEQY
>.|TRBV27
ASSSAVGLANYGYT
>many|TRBV6-6
ASTQTGGLDEQF
>once|TRBV6-2/TRBV6-3
ASLGTGSTDTQY
>few|TRBV7-9
ASSGGQGSETQY
>.|TRBV19
ASSIWGPQPQH
>few|TRBV4-1
ASSEVAGANLY